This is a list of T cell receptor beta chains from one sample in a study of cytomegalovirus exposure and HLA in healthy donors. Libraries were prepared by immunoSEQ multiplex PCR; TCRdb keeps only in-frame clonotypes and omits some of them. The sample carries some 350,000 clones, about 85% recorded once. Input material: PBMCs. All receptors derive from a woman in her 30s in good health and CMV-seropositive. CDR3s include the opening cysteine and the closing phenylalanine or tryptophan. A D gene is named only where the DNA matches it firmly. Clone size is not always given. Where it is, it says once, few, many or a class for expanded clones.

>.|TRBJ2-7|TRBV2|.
CASSASAGLMGTGEQYF
TGTGCCAGCAGTGCCTCCGCAGGACTAATGGGGACGGGGGAGCAGTACTTC
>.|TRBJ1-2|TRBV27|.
CASSYSLGANYGYTF
TGTGCCAGCAGTTACTCATTAGGAGCTAACTATGGCTACACCTTC
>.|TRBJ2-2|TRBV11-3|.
CASSSRNTGELFF
TGTGCCAGCAGCTCGCGGAACACCGGGGAGCTGTTTTTT
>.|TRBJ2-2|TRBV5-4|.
CASSQGYTGELFF
TGTGCCAGCAGCCAGGGGTACACCGGGGAGCTGTTTTTT
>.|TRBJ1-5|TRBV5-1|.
CASSLGLDSNQPQHF
TGCGCCAGCAGCTTGGGATTGGACAGCAATCAGCCCCAGCATTTT
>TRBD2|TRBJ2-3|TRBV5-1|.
CASADVAGDMTDTQYF
TGCGCCAGCGCAGACGTAGCGGGAGATATGACAGATACGCAGTATTTT
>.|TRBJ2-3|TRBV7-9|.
CASSPAGGQQPDTQYF
TGTGCCAGCAGCCCTGCCGGGGGGCAGCAACCAGATACGCAGTATTTT
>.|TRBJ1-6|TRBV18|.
CASSPVRQSDSPLHF
TGTGCCAGCTCACCAGTGAGACAGAGTGATTCACCCCTCCACTTT
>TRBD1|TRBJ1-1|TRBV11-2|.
CASSFAGTGRTEAFF
TGTGCCAGCAGCTTTGCCGGGACAGGGAGGACTGAAGCTTTCTTT
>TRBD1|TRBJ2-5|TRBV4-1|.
CASSHPSGGQGQETQYF
TGCGCCAGCAGCCACCCATCCGGGGGACAGGGACAAGAGACCCAGTACTTC
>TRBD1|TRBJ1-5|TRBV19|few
CASSVQGAGQPQHF
TGTGCCAGTAGCGTACAGGGGGCCGGTCAGCCCCAGCATTTT
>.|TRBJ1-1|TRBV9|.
CASSAKTAPILNTEAFF
TGTGCCAGCAGCGCAAAGACAGCACCGATCTTGAACACTGAAGCTTTCTTT
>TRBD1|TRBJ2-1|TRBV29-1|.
CSVHRQGGTYNEQFF
TGCAGCGTTCATAGACAGGGCGGCACCTACAATGAGCAGTTCTTC
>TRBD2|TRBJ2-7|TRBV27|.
CASSVLAGASYEQYF
TGTGCCAGCAGTGTCCTAGCGGGGGCCTCCTACGAGCAGTACTTC
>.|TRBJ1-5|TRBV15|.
CATSPGGRDQPQHF
TGTGCCACCAGCCCCGGGGGGCGGGATCAGCCCCAGCATTTT
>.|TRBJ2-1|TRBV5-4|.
CASSLGQRSSYNEQFF
TGTGCCAGCAGCTTGGGACAGCGGAGCTCCTACAATGAGCAGTTCTTC
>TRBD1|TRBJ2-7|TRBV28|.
CASTSSGTGGDEQYF
TGTGCCAGCACCTCTTCCGGGACAGGGGGCGACGAGCAGTACTTC
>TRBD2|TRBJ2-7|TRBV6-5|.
CASSYTSGREQYF
TGTGCCAGCAGTTACACTAGCGGGAGAGAGCAGTACTTC
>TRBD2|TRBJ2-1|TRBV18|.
CASSPRLRTSGSYNEQFF
TGTGCCAGCTCACCACGACTCCGGACTAGCGGCTCCTACAATGAGCAGTTCTTC
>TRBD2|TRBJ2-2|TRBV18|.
CASSPPLLAGGRTGELFF
TGTGCCAGCTCACCACCGCTGCTAGCGGGAGGTCGCACCGGGGAGCTGTTTTTT
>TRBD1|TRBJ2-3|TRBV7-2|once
CASTPDRPTHTQYF
TGTGCCAGCACCCCGGACAGGCCCACTCATACGCAGTATTTT
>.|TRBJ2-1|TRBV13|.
CASSLGRELEQFF
TGTGCCAGCAGCTTAGGCAGGGAACTAGAGCAGTTCTTC
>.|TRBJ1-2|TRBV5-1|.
CASSSDGYGYTF
TGCGCCAGCAGCTCCGACGGGTATGGCTACACCTTC
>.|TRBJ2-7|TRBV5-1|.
CASSLDRGRYEQYF
TGCGCCAGCAGCTTAGATCGGGGCCGCTACGAGCAGTACTTC
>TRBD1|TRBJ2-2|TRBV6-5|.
CASSRDRGETGELFF
TGTGCCAGCAGTCGGGACAGGGGTGAAACCGGGGAGCTGTTTTTT
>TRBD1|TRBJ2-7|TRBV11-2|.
CASSKGQGLEQYF
TGTGCCAGCAGCAAGGGACAGGGTCTCGAGCAGTACTTC
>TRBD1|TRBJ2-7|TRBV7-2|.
CASSLPPWDSGYEQYF
TGTGCCAGCAGCCTACCCCCGTGGGACAGCGGCTACGAGCAGTACTTC
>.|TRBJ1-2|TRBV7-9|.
CASSLASLEVDYGYTF
TGTGCCAGCAGCTTAGCCTCCCTGGAGGTTGACTATGGCTACACCTTC
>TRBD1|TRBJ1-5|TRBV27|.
CASSEGQGGNQPQHF
TGTGCCAGCAGTGAAGGACAGGGTGGAAATCAGCCCCAGCATTTT
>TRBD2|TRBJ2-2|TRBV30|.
CAWSLWTSGGYTGELFF
TGTGCCTGGAGTCTATGGACTAGCGGGGGGTACACCGGGGAGCTGTTTTTT
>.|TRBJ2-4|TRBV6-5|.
CASSYGQGKNIQYF
TGTGCCAGCAGTTACGGGCAGGGCAAAAACATTCAGTACTTC
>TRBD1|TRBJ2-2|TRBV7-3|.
CASGQGPGELFF
TGTGCCAGCGGACAGGGACCCGGGGAGCTGTTTTTT
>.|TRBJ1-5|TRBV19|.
CASSAGLSNQPQHF
TGTGCCAGTAGTGCAGGGCTTAGCAATCAGCCCCAGCATTTT
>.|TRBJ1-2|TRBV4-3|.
CASSQGDRNFNGYTF
TGCGCCAGCAGCCAAGGCGACAGGAATTTTAATGGCTACACCTTC
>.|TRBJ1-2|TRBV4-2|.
CASSQDGDRALLDYGYTF
TGTGCCAGCAGCCAAGATGGGGACCGCGCCCTACTCGACTATGGCTACACCTTC
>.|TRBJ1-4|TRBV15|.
CATSRGSLSNEKLFF
TGTGCCACCAGCAGGGGGTCTTTGTCTAATGAAAAACTGTTTTTT
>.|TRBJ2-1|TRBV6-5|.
CASRETGRTDNEQFF
TGTGCCAGCAGGGAAACGGGACGGACAGACAATGAGCAGTTCTTC
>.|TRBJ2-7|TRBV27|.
CASSLADNYEQYF
TGTGCCAGCAGTTTAGCGGACAACTACGAGCAGTACTTC
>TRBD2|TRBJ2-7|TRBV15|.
CATSVWGGSSYEQYF
TGTGCCACCAGCGTTTGGGGGGGGAGCTCCTACGAGCAGTACTTC
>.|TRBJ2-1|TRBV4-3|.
CASSQWVSGSYNEQFF
TGCGCCAGCAGCCAATGGGTTTCGGGTAGTTACAATGAGCAGTTCTTC
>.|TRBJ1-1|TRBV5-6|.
CASSLLGAVRVTEAFF
TGTGCCAGCAGCTTATTAGGGGCAGTACGCGTCACTGAAGCTTTCTTT
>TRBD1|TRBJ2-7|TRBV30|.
CAWSGASRTGAYEQYF
TGTGCCTGGAGTGGGGCCTCCAGGACAGGGGCCTACGAGCAGTACTTC
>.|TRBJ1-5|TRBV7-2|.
CASSLLRDRVNQPQHF
TGTGCCAGCAGCCTACTCCGGGACCGCGTTAATCAGCCCCAGCATTTT